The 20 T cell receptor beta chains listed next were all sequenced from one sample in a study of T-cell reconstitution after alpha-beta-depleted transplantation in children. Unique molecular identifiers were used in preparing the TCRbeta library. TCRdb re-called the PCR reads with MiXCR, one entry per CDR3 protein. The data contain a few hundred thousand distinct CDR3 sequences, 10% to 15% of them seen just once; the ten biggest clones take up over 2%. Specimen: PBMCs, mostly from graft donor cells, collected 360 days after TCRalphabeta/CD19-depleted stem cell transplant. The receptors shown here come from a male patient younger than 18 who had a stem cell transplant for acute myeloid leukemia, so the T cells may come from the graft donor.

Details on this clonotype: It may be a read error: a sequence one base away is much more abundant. The CDR3 coding sequence is TGCTGTGCTAGAGGCTCGGCGAGCGGGAGTCCGTACAATGAGCAGTTCTTC. The encoded protein is CCARGSASGSPYNEQFF. The J gene is TRBJ2-1, the V gene TRBV20-1; 8 nucleotides line up with TRBD2. There are 17 residues in the CDR3. Per the germline V gene, CDR1 is DFQATT and CDR2 is SNEGSKA (reference sequence).

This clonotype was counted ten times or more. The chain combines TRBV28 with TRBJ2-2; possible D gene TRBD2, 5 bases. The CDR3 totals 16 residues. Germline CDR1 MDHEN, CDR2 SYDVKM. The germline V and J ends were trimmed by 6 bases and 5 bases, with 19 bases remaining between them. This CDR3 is CASRHPPRGSTGELFF. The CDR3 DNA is TGTGCCAGCAGGCACCCTCCACGGGGTAGTACCGGGGAGCTGTTTTTT.

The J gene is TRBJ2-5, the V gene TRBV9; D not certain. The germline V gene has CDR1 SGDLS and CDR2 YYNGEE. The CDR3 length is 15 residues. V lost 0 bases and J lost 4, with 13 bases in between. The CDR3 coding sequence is TGTGCCAGCAGCGTAGCGGTAGCCTGGGGAGAGACCCAGTACTTC. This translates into CASSVAVAWGETQYF.

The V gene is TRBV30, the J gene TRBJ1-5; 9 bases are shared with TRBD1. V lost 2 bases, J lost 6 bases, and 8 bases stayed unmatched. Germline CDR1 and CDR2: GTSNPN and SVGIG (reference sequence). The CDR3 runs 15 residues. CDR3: CAWSSGTGNGQPQHF. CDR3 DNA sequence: TGTGCCTGGAGTAGCGGGACAGGGAACGGTCAGCCCCAGCATTTT.

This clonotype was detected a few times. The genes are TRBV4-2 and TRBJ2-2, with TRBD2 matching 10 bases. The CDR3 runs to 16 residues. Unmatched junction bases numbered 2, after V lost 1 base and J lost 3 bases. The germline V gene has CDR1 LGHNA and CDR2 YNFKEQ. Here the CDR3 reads CASSQAGLAYTGELFF. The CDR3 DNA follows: TGTGCCAGCAGCCAAGCGGGACTAGCGTACACCGGGGAGCTGTTTTTT.

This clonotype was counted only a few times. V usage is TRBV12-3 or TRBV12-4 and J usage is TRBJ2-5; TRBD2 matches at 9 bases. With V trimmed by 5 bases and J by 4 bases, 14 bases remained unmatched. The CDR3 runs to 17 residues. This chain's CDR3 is CASSPTGWASGIETQYF. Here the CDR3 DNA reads TGTGCCAGCAGTCCAACCGGATGGGCTAGCGGGATAGAGACCCAGTACTTC.

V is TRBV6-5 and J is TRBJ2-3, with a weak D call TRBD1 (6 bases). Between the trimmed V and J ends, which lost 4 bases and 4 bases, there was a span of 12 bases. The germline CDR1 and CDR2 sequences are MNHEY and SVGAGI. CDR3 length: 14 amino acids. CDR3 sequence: CASSSGVAADTQYF. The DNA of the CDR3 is TGTGCCAGCAGTTCAGGGGTCGCGGCAGATACGCAGTATTTT.

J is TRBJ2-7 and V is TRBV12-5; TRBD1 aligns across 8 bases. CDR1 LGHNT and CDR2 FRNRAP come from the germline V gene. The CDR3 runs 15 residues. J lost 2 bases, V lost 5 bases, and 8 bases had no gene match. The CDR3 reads CASGHGTGPTYEQYF. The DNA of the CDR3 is TGTGCTAGTGGTCACGGGACAGGACCTACCTACGAGCAGTACTTC.

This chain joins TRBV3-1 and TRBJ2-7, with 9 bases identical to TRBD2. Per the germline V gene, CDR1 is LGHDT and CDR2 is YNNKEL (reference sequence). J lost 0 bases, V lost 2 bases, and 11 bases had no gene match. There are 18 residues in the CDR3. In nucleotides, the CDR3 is TGTGCCAGCAGCCAACATGCTTGGGATAGCGGGAGCTCCTACGAGCAGTACTTC. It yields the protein CASSQHAWDSGSSYEQYF.

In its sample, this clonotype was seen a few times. This chain's CDR3 is CASSQTYRDYYNEQFF. In DNA form, the CDR3 reads TGTGCCAGCAGCCAAACTTACAGGGACTACTACAATGAGCAGTTCTTC. The chain couples TRBV4-2 to TRBJ2-1; weak D call: TRBD2 (7 bases). Trimming pared 2 bases from V and 3 bases from J, leaving 14 bases between. Germline values: CDR1 LGHNA, CDR2 YNFKEQ. The CDR3 has 16 amino acids.

This chain's CDR3 is CASSAGLAGCAGELFF. DNA for the CDR3: TGTGCCAGCAGCGCGGGACTAGCGGGATGTGCCGGGGAGCTGTTTTTT. The chain joins TRBV12-1 to TRBJ2-2; TRBD2, the D gene given by the table, was not confirmed from the DNA. TRBV12-1 is a listed pseudogene. The CDR3 covers 16 residues.

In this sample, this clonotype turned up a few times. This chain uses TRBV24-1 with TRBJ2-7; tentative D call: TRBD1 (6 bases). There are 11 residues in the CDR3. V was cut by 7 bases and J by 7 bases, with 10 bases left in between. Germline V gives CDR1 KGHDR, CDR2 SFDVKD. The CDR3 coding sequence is TGTGCCACCAGCAGGGGTAGGGAGCAGTACTTC. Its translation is CATSRGREQYF.

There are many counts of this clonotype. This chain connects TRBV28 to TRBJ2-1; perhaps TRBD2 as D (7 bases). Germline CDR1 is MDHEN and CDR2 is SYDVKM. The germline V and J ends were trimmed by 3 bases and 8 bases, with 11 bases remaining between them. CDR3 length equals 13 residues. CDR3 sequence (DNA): TGTGCCAGCAGTTTTGGGGGGGGCTATGAGCAGTTCTTC. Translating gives CASSFGGGYEQFF. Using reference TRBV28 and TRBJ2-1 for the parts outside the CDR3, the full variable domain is DVKVTQSSRYLVKRTGEKVFLECVQDMDHENMFWYRQDPGLGLRLIYFSYDVKMKEKGDIPEGYSVSREKKERFSLILESASTNQTSMYLCASSFGGGYEQFFGPGTRLTVL.

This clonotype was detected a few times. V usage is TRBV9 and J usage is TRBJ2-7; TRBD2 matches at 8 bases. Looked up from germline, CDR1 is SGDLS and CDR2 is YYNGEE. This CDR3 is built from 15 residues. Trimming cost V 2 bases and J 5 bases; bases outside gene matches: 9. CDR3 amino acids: CASSVETSVPHEQYF. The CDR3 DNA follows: TGTGCCAGCAGCGTTGAGACTAGCGTCCCCCACGAGCAGTACTTC.

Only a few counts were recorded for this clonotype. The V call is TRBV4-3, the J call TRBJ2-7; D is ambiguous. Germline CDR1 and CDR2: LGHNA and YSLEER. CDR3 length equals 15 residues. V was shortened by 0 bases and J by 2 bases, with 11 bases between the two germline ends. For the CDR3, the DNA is TGCGCCAGCAGCCAAGATGGGTTGCCTCCCTACGAGCAGTACTTC. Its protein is CASSQDGLPPYEQYF.

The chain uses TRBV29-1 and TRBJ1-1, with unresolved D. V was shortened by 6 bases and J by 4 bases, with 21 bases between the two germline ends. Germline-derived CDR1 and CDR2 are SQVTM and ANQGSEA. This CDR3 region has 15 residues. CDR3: CSVKKAGGKTTEAFF. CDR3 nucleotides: TGCAGCGTCAAGAAGGCAGGCGGTAAGACCACTGAAGCTTTCTTT.

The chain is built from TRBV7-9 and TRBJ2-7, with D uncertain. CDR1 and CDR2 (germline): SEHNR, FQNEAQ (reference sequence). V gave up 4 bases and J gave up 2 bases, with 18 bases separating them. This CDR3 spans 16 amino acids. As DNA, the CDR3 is TGTGCCAGCAGCTCTTTCTTGACTGGGGTCACCTACGAGCAGTACTTC. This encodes CASSSFLTGVTYEQYF.

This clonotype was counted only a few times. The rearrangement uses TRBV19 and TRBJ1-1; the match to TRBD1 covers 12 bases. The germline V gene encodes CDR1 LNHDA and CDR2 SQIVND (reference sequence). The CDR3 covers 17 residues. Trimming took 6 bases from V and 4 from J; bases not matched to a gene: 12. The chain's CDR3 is CASSEGTGGLWSTEAFF. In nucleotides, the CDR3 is TGTGCCAGTAGCGAAGGGACAGGGGGCCTGTGGAGCACTGAAGCTTTCTTT.

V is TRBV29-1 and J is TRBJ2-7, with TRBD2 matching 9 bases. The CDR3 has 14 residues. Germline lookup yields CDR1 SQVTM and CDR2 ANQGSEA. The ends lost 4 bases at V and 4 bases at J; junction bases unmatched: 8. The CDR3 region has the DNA TGCAGCGTTGGATTAGCGGGAGTTACTTACGAGCAGTACGTC. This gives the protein CSVGLAGVTYEQYV.

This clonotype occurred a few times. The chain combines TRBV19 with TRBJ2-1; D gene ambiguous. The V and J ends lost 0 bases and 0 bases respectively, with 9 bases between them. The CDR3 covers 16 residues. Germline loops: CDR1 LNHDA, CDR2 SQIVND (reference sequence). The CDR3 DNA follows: TGTGCCAGTAGTATAGATCTGGCGAGCTCCTACAATGAGCAGTTCTTC. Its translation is CASSIDLASSYNEQFF.